This T cell receptor beta chain is drawn from a study of blood T cells in healthy people across ages. Trimming took 5 bases from V and 0 from J, leaving 14 bases between them. This CDR3 has 15 residues. Germline V CDR1 and CDR2: SEHNR, FQNEAQ (reference sequence). Study-wide results and limits: Among long-lived donors, naive CD4+ cells were more numerous and diversity higher than in aged donors. The fall in TCR beta diversity per million T cells was roughly linear with age.

Combining a sample-barcoded 5' primer with a J-beta primer mix, a second PCR ran for 7 to 11 cycles. The authors tagged each cDNA molecule using a template-switch adaptor with 12 random nucleotides. TCRdb re-derived calls from the 5' RACE reads in MiXCR, one entry per CDR3 protein. Among roughly 1.5 million distinct CDR3 sequences listed, under 55% were seen once. At least 5 micrograms of total RNA were extracted per sample. With respect to this clonotype: Its cognate antigen is unknown.

This chain joins TRBV7-9 and TRBJ2-7, with a tentative D call TRBD2 (6 bases). The sequenced sample consisted of blood. This sequence originates from a woman between 18 and 29 years old in good health. Here the CDR3 reads CASSHAGTFSYEQYF. CDR3 in DNA: TGTGCCAGCAGCCACGCGGGGACCTTCTCCTACGAGCAGTACTTC.